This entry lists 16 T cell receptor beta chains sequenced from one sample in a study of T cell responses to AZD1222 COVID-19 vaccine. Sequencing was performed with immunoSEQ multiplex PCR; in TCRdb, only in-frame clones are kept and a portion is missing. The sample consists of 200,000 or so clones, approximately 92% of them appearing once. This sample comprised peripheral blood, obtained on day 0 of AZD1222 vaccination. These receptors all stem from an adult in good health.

This CDR3 reads CASSSSPGSYGYTF. The CDR3 nucleotides read TGTGCCAGCAGTTCCTCCCCCGGGTCCTATGGCTACACCTTC. The chain uses TRBV27 and TRBJ1-2; D uncertain. V lost 4 bases, J lost 4 bases, and 13 bases lay in between. This CDR3 comprises 14 residues. Germline V gene sequence: CDR1 MNHEY, CDR2 SMNVEV (reference sequence).

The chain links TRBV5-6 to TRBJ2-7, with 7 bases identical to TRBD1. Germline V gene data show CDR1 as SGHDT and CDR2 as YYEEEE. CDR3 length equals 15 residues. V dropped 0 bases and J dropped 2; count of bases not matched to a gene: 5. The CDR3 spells CASSLVGQAPYEQYF. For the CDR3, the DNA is TGTGCCAGCAGCTTGGTTGGACAGGCCCCCTACGAGCAGTACTTC.

CDR3 sequence reads: CASSSYADRDNYGYTF. Written as DNA, the CDR3 is TGTGCCAGCAGCTCGTACGCGGACAGGGACAACTATGGCTACACCTTC. The chain has TRBV7-6 and TRBJ1-2, with TRBD1 identical over 8 bases. Germline CDR1 SGHVS, CDR2 FNYEAQ. With 4 bases clipped from V and 2 bases from J, the junction kept 9 bases outside the gene matches. The CDR3 totals 16 residues. Using reference TRBV7-6 and TRBJ1-2 for the parts outside the CDR3, the full variable domain is GAGVSQSPRYKVTKRGQDVALRCDPISGHVSLYWYRQALGQGPEFLTYFNYEAQQDKSGLPNDRFSAERPEGSISTLTIQRTEQRDSAMYRCASSSYADRDNYGYTFGSGTRLTVV.

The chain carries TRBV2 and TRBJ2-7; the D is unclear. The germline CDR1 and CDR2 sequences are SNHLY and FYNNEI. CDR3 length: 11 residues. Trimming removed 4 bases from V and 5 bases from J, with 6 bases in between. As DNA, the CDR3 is TGTGCCAGCAGTGCCGCGAACGAGCAGTACTTC. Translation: CASSAANEQYF.

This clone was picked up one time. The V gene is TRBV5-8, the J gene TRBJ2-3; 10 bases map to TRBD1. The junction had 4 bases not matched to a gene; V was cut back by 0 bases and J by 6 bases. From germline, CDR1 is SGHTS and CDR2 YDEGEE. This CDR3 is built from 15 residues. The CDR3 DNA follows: TGTGCCAGCAGCTTGGTGGGGACAGGGGTCGATACGCAGTATTTT. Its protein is CASSLVGTGVDTQYF.

The CDR3, as DNA: TGTGCCAGCAGCTACGGGAGGAGGGCGGGGACAGATACGCAGTATTTT. This encodes CASSYGRRAGTDTQYF. The chain links TRBV11-2 to TRBJ2-3; TRBD2 aligns across 7 bases. Germline V lookup: CDR1 SGHAT, CDR2 FQNNGV. J was trimmed by 3 bases and V by 4 bases; bases with no gene match: 10. This CDR3 has 16 amino acids.

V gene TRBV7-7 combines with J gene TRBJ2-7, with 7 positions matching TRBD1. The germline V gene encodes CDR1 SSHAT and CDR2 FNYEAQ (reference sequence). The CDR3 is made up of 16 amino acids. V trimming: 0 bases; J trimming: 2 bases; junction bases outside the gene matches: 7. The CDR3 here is CASSLAGQSLTYEQYF. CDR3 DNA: TGTGCCAGCAGCTTAGCGGGACAGTCCCTAACCTACGAGCAGTACTTC. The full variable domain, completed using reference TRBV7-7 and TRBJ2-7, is GAGVSQSPRYKVTKRGQDVTLRCDPISSHATLYWYQQALGQGPEFLTYFNYEAQPDKSGLPSDRFSAERPEGSISTLTIQRTEQRDSAMYRCASSLAGQSLTYEQYFGPGTRLTVT.

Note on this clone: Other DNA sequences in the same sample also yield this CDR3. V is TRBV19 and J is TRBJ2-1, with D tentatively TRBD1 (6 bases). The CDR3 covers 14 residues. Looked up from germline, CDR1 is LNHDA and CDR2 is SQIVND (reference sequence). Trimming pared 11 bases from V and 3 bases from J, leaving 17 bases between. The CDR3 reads CAVRPDSDYNEQFF. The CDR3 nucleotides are TGTGCCGTCCGCCCGGACAGCGACTACAATGAGCAGTTCTTC.

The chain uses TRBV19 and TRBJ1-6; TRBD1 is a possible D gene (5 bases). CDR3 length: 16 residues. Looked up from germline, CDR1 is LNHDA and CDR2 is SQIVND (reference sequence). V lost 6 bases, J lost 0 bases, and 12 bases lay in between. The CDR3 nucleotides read TGTGCCAGTAGGGTCGAGGGGAACTCCTATAATTCACCCCTCCACTTT. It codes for CASRVEGNSYNSPLHF.

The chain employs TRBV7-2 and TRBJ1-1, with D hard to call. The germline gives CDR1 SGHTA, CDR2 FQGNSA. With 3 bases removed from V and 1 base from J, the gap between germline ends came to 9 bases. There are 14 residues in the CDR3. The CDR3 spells CASSFSSQNTEAFF. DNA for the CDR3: TGTGCCAGCAGCTTTAGCAGTCAGAACACTGAAGCTTTCTTT.

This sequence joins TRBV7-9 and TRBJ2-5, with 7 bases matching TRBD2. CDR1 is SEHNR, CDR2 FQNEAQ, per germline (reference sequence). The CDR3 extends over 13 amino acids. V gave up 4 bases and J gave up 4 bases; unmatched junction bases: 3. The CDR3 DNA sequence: TGTGCCAGCAGCTCGACGGGAGGAGAGACCCAGTACTTC. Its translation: CASSSTGGETQYF.

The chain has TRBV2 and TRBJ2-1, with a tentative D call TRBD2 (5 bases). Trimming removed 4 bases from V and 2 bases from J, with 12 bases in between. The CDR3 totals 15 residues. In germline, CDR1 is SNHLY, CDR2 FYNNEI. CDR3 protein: CASSVGGLTYNEQFF. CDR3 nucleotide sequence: TGTGCCAGCAGTGTGGGCGGGCTCACCTACAATGAGCAGTTCTTC.

The CDR3 bases are TGTGCTAGTGGTACAGGGGGAATTAATTCACCCCTCCACTTT. Translation: CASGTGGINSPLHF. This sequence joins TRBV12-5 and TRBJ1-6, with 8 bases lining up with TRBD1. The junction had 3 bases not matched to a gene; V was cut back by 5 bases and J by 6 bases. Per germline, CDR1 LGHNT and CDR2 FRNRAP. This CDR3 spans 14 amino acids.

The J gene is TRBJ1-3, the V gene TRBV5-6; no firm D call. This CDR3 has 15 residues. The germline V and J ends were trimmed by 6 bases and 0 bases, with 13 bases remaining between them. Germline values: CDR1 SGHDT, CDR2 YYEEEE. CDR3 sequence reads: CASTRIGSSGNTIYF. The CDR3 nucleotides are TGTGCCAGCACCCGTATCGGGAGCTCTGGAAACACCATATATTTT.

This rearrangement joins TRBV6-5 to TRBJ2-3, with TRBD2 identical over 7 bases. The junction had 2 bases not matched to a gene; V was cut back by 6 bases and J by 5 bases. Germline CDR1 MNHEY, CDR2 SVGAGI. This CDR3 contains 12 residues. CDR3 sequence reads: CASSWGGDTQYF. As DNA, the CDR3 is TGTGCCAGCAGCTGGGGGGGAGATACGCAGTATTTT.

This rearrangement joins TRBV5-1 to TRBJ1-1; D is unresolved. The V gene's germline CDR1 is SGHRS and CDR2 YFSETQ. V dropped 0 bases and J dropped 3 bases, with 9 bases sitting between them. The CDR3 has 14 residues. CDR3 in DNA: TGCGCCAGCAGCTTGGTGGGCGCACACACTGAAGCTTTCTTT. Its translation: CASSLVGAHTEAFF.